This entry features one T cell receptor (beta chain) sequence. Its antigen is currently unknown. The junction does not match germline at one end; this may be a read error. Three rounds of nested PCR, following a modified ARM-PCR protocol, produced the TCRbeta library. TCRdb fed the multiplex PCR reads into MiXCR, producing one record per CDR3 protein. The sample carries roughly 70,000 distinct CDR3 sequences, around three quarters recorded once. RNA was extracted from bulk tissue without any cell sorting. Per the germline V gene, CDR1 is DFQATT and CDR2 is SNEGSKA (reference sequence). This CDR3 region has 15 residues. The data were obtained in a study of tumor and adjacent non-tumor tissue in lung cancer. Findings of the study overall: Tumor tissue had significantly higher TCR diversity than normal lung.

What was sequenced was lung tumor tissue. The TCR sequence derives from a man between 60 and 70 years old with non-small cell lung cancer. The chain employs TRBV20-1 and TRBJ2-1; TRBD1 is a possible D gene (6 bases). The CDR3 region has the DNA TGCAGTGCTGGAGATTCAACAGGGCGGTTAAATGAGCAGTTTTTC. Protein product: CSAGDSTGRLNEQFF.